This TCR beta chain was obtained from a study of beta chain features in type 1 diabetes. As for the study in general: Patients and healthy donors were similar in age, gender and cell yields. Whole-study results and caveats: Patients with Type 1 diabetes showed moderately but significantly shorter TCRB CDR3s in all four CD4+ subsets.

The study reverse transcribed the entire isolated RNA, so it sequenced expressed TCRB transcripts. Sequenced by immunoSEQ multiplex PCR; TCRdb stores in-frame clones only, minus some. The sample has about 270,000 clones; 13% to 15% are singletons. By way of CD45RO/CCR7/CD25/CD127/CD95/CD27, the CD4+ regulatory, stem cell-like memory, central memory and naive cells were sorted. The CDR3 is made up of 15 amino acids. The V gene's germline CDR1 is MDHEN and CDR2 SYDVKM. Trimming cost V 11 bases and J 2 bases, with 19 bases left between them. With respect to this clone: The target antigen is unknown.

Sequencing was performed on naive CD4+ T cells from blood. This clonotype originated in a man in his thirties or forties with type 1 diabetes. The chain recombines TRBV28 with TRBJ2-1, with a tentative D call TRBD2 (6 bases). The CDR3 bases are TGTGCCTCCAAGTTGAGGCGGGACCCCTACAATGAGCAGTTCTTC. Its translation: CASKLRRDPYNEQFF.